The 14 T cell receptor beta chains below come from one sample, sequenced in a study of blood T cells in healthy people across ages. A J-beta primer mix and a sample-barcoded 5' primer were used in a second PCR of roughly 7 to 12 cycles. TCRdb reprocessed the 5' RACE reads with MiXCR, giving one entry per CDR3 protein. The sample lists 550,000 to 650,000 distinct CDR3 sequences; 27% were seen once. This same sample was also part of a study on T cells of mothers and their children.

Sequencing input: blood. All receptors derive from a boy aged 2 to 9 in good health.

The V gene is TRBV5-1, the J gene TRBJ2-2; TRBD1 or TRBD2 may be the D gene (5 bases each). Germline V gene lookup returns CDR1 SGHRS and CDR2 YFSETQ. The germline V and J ends were trimmed by 4 bases and 7 bases, with 14 bases remaining between them. This CDR3 comprises 14 residues. The CDR3 loop reads CASSPRGFDGELFF. CDR3 DNA: TGCGCCAGCAGCCCGAGGGGTTTCGACGGGGAGCTGTTTTTT. The variable domain in full, completed from reference TRBV5-1 and TRBJ2-2, reads KAGVTQTPRYLIKTRGQQVTLSCSPISGHRSVSWYQQTPGQGLQFLFEYFSETQRNKGNFPGRFSGRQFSNSRSEMNVSTLELGDSALYLCASSPRGFDGELFFGEGSRLTVL.

This clonotype was observed once. The gene calls are TRBV6-6 and TRBJ1-2; D gene ambiguous. Germline V gene lookup returns CDR1 MNHNY and CDR2 SVGAGI (reference sequence). V lost 6 bases, J lost 6 bases, and 8 bases lay in between. The CDR3 has 11 residues. Here the CDR3 reads CASSRKDGYTF. The CDR3 DNA follows: TGTGCCAGCAGCCGCAAGGATGGCTACACCTTC.

The rearrangement links TRBV6-1 to TRBJ1-2; 7 nucleotides align to TRBD1. CDR3 length: 14 amino acids. Germline values: CDR1 MNHNS, CDR2 SASEGT. Germline trimming cut 2 bases from V and 7 bases from J; bases unmatched to any gene: 7. The CDR3 DNA reads as TGTGCCAGCAGTGAACTGGAGGGGGCCGGTGGCTACACCTTC. Amino acids: CASSELEGAGGYTF.

This clonotype occurred a few times. This chain links TRBV7-9 with TRBJ2-7; D uncertain. Looked up from germline, CDR1 is SEHNR and CDR2 is FQNEAQ (reference sequence). This CDR3 spans 13 amino acids. V was shortened by 5 bases and J by 5 bases, with 13 bases between the two germline ends. The CDR3 bases are TGTGCCAGCAGCCCCCCAGCTATGCACGAGCAGTACTTC. Its protein is CASSPPAMHEQYF.

The V and J genes are TRBV6-1 and TRBJ1-4, with no clear D. Trimming removed 3 bases from V and 3 bases from J, with 14 bases in between. The CDR3 runs 16 residues. Germline values: CDR1 MNHNS, CDR2 SASEGT. The CDR3 sequence is CASSDPRGRANEKLFF. The CDR3, as DNA: TGTGCCAGCAGTGACCCCAGAGGACGGGCTAATGAAAAACTGTTTTTT.

The table lists this clonotype with many counts. This rearrangement joins TRBV30 to TRBJ1-5; maybe TRBD1 (6 bases). This CDR3 has 15 amino acids. The germline V and J ends were trimmed by 0 bases and 3 bases, with 12 bases remaining between them. Germline CDR1 GTSNPN, CDR2 SVGIG (reference sequence). CDR3 in amino acids: CAWSVQGGSNQPQHF. CDR3 DNA: TGTGCCTGGAGTGTACAGGGCGGTTCCAATCAGCCCCAGCATTTT.

The genes are TRBV25-1 and TRBJ1-5, with no clear D. The CDR3 covers 13 residues. V was pared by 4 bases and J by 6 bases, with 10 bases between. Germline CDR1 and CDR2: MGHDK and SYGVNS. The CDR3 DNA follows: TGTGCCAGCAGTGGACAAGGCCTTCAGCCCCAGCATTTT. It encodes CASSGQGLQPQHF.

The rearrangement links TRBV6-1 to TRBJ2-2, with 8 bases fitting TRBD2. CDR1 is MNHNS and CDR2 is SASEGT in the germline V gene. V lost 6 bases, J lost 7 bases, and 10 bases stayed unmatched. The CDR3 is 15 amino acids. CDR3 nucleotide sequence: TGTGCCAGCAGCCACACAGCGGGAGCTCACGGGGAGCTGTTTTTT. It encodes CASSHTAGAHGELFF.

The chain couples TRBV11-2 to TRBJ2-3, with D uncertain. Per germline, CDR1 SGHAT and CDR2 FQNNGV. V dropped 2 bases and J dropped 1 base, with 7 bases sitting between them. This CDR3 has 14 amino acids. The CDR3 here is CASSLNWGTDTQYF. The CDR3, as DNA: TGTGCCAGCAGCTTAAATTGGGGCACAGATACGCAGTATTTT.

This clonotype was observed a few times. V is TRBV9 and J is TRBJ2-7, with D possibly being TRBD1 or TRBD2 (5 bases each). The germline V and J ends were trimmed by 4 bases and 3 bases, with 17 bases remaining between them. Germline V gene data show CDR1 as SGDLS and CDR2 as YYNGEE. The CDR3 is made up of 15 amino acids. This chain's CDR3 is CASSPGTGNNYEQYF. CDR3 nucleotide sequence: TGTGCCAGCAGCCCCGGGACGGGTAATAACTACGAGCAGTACTTC.

The chain couples TRBV20-1 to TRBJ1-6; 10 bases are shared with TRBD1. Germline values: CDR1 DFQATT, CDR2 SNEGSKA (reference sequence). V lost 6 bases, J lost 6 bases, and 2 bases stayed unmatched. The CDR3 loop spans 13 amino acids. CDR3 sequence reads: CSARTGGNSPLHF. For the CDR3, the DNA is TGCAGTGCCCGGACAGGGGGTAATTCACCCCTCCACTTT.

The CDR3 region is CASSGDRVEQYF. CDR3 bases: TGTGCCAGCAGTGGAGACAGGGTTGAGCAGTACTTC. J is TRBJ2-7 and V is TRBV28; 7 bases fit TRBD1. Per the germline V gene, CDR1 is MDHEN and CDR2 is SYDVKM. The trim removed 5 bases at V and 7 bases at J, leaving 5 bases unmatched. This CDR3 contains 12 residues.

The chain recombines TRBV7-6 with TRBJ2-5; 11 bases agree with TRBD2. The end of the DNA fits TRBJ2-1 better, so the J call may be wrong. The germline CDR1 and CDR2 sequences are SGHVS and FNYEAQ. The CDR3 has 17 residues. The CDR3 region has the DNA TGTGCCAGCAGCGGACGCTGGGGTAGCGGGGGGGCCAATGAGCAGTTCTTC. It yields the protein CASSGRWGSGGANEQFF.

The chain couples TRBV12-3 or TRBV12-4 to TRBJ2-3; no clear D. The CDR3 runs to 13 residues. Trimming took 2 bases from V and 5 from J, leaving 8 bases between them. CDR3: CASSLSFGDTQYF. The CDR3 DNA reads TGTGCCAGCAGTTTATCTTTTGGAGATACGCAGTATTTT.